This T cell receptor (beta chain) was obtained from a study of memory CD4+ T cells and cytomegalovirus serostatus. Germline V gene lookup returns CDR1 MDHEN and CDR2 SYDVKM. With 3 bases removed from V and 4 bases from J, the gap between germline ends came to 16 bases. The CDR3 length is 16 residues. Single viable CD3+CD4+CD8-CD45RO+ cells were sorted as the memory CD4+ T cells. Produced via immunoSEQ multiplex PCR; TCRdb's table is partial and in-frame only. The table has roughly 54,000 clones, around 81% seen once. Sequencing used memory CD4+ T cells from blood. The chain employs TRBV28 and TRBJ1-3; D may be TRBD1 (6 bases). This receptor was taken from an adult in good health and CMV-seronegative. CDR3 nucleotide sequence: TGTGCCAGCAGTTTTCCCGGGACATTAAAAGGAAACACCATATATTTT. The encoded protein is CASSFPGTLKGNTIYF.